One T cell receptor beta chain is described in this entry. As yet, its antigen is unknown. CDR1 is SGHRS, CDR2 YFSETQ, per germline. Trimming took off 2 bases at V and 4 bases at J, with 16 bases between the two ends. CDR3 length equals 16 residues. Sequencing was performed with immunoSEQ multiplex PCR; in TCRdb, only in-frame clones are kept and a portion is missing. The top ten clones hold around 8.8% of a sample with roughly 730 clones, over 65% of them seen once. The data derive from a study of T cells after posttransplantation cyclophosphamide. Regarding the study as a whole: Donor CD8+ memory clones often dominated recipient blood repertoires at later times.

The chain recombines TRBV5-1 with TRBJ1-5; D might be TRBD1 (6 bases). This receptor was obtained from a man aged 45-60 years. Specimen: gut tissue. This CDR3 reads CASSFRDISLNQPQHF. DNA for the CDR3: TGCGCCAGCAGCTTCCGGGACATAAGTTTAAATCAGCCCCAGCATTTT.